Below, 14 T cell receptor beta chains from the same sample are listed, as sequenced in a study of long-term antiretroviral therapy in people with HIV. The assay, immunoSEQ v3.0, was run at survey level. Profiled with immunoSEQ multiplex PCR; TCRdb holds only in-frame clones, not every one. The repertoire holds roughly 32,000 clones, about 98% seen once, with under 2.5% in the top ten. This specimen consisted of unsorted PBMCs, obtained 7.6 years after starting antiretroviral therapy. The receptors come from a man aged 25-45 years with HIV.

This chain joins TRBV10-3 and TRBJ1-3, with no clear D. This CDR3 comprises 15 residues. Trimming cost V 0 bases and J 1 base, with 7 bases left between them. Per the germline V gene, CDR1 is ENHRY and CDR2 is SYGVKD. Here the CDR3 DNA reads TGTGCCATCAGTGAGTCGCAGGTATCTGGAAACACCATATATTTT. Its translation is CAISESQVSGNTIYF.

This clone showed up just once. The chain recombines TRBV2 with TRBJ1-1, with 7 bases fitting TRBD1. The CDR3 sequence is 14 residues long. Germline V gene sequence: CDR1 SNHLY, CDR2 FYNNEI. V gave up 3 bases and J gave up 5 bases; unmatched junction bases: 6. The CDR3 DNA reads TGTGCCAGCAGTGAGCAGGGGGGTGTGACTGAAGCTTTCTTT. Its protein is CASSEQGGVTEAFF.

This clone is a singleton in its sample. The gene calls are TRBV7-2 and TRBJ2-5; 8 positions match TRBD1. With V trimmed by 5 bases and J by 5 bases, 1 base remained unmatched. Germline V gives CDR1 SGHTA, CDR2 FQGNSA. The CDR3 sequence is 12 residues long. CDR3 in amino acids: CASSRTGETQYF. For the CDR3, the DNA is TGTGCCAGCAGCCGGACAGGGGAGACCCAGTACTTC.

V is TRBV7-2 and J is TRBJ2-1; possibly TRBD1 or TRBD2 for D (5 bases each). V was trimmed by 5 bases and J by 7 bases, leaving 18 bases between them. This CDR3 region has 15 residues. Germline assignment: CDR1 SGHTA and CDR2 FQGNSA. The CDR3 DNA is TGTGCCAGCAGCCCGTATGGTGGTTGGGGGAATGAGCAGTTCTTC. Its translation: CASSPYGGWGNEQFF.

The rearrangement uses TRBV7-9 and TRBJ2-5; TRBD1 agrees at 8 bases. Germline V CDR1 and CDR2: SEHNR, FQNEAQ (reference sequence). Trimming at V came to 1 base and at J to 3 bases, leaving 4 bases not matched to a gene. The CDR3 has 15 amino acids. The CDR3 DNA is TGTGCCAGCAGCTTAGGGGCAGGGGGCGAAGAGACCCAGTACTTC. Encoded protein: CASSLGAGGEETQYF.

This clone was detected once. This chain connects TRBV25-1 to TRBJ1-2, with D unclear. CDR1 is MGHDK and CDR2 is SYGVNS in the germline V gene. The CDR3 spans 14 residues. V was pared by 1 base and J by 8 bases, with 14 bases between. CDR3 sequence (DNA): TGTGCCAGCAGTGAATCTTGGGGAATTGAGGGCTACACCTTC. Encoded protein: CASSESWGIEGYTF.

The chain recombines TRBV7-2 with TRBJ1-3; the D is unclear. This CDR3 has 13 residues. The germline V gene encodes CDR1 SGHTA and CDR2 FQGNSA. Trimming cost V 6 bases and J 2 bases, with 8 bases left between them. The CDR3 sequence is CASRTLAGNTIYF. CDR3 DNA: TGTGCCAGCAGAACATTAGCTGGAAACACCATATATTTT.

The V gene is TRBV7-2, the J gene TRBJ2-5, with D tentatively TRBD1 (6 bases). CDR1 is SGHTA and CDR2 is FQGNSA in the germline V gene. V was shortened by 4 bases and J by 9 bases, with 15 bases between the two germline ends. The CDR3 totals 13 residues. The CDR3, as DNA: TGTGCCAGCAGCTCTCAGGGGCCCGGGGCCCAGTACTTC. Translated: CASSSQGPGAQYF.

In this sample, this clone turned up once. This chain connects TRBV7-9 to TRBJ2-5, with D possibly being TRBD1 (5 bases). Trimming stripped 7 bases from V and 4 bases from J, with 16 bases between. In germline, CDR1 is SEHNR, CDR2 FQNEAQ (reference sequence). There are 14 residues in the CDR3. CDR3 residues: CASNSPQGGETQYF. CDR3 in DNA: TGTGCCAGCAATTCTCCTCAGGGCGGAGAGACCCAGTACTTC.

The chain combines TRBV5-8 with TRBJ2-2; unclear D gene. CDR1 and CDR2 (germline): SGHTS, YDEGEE. Trimming removed 5 bases from V and 1 base from J, with 3 bases in between. The CDR3 length is 12 residues. The CDR3 nucleotides read TGTGCCAGCAGGGTGAACACCGGGGAGCTGTTTTTT. This translates into CASRVNTGELFF.

V usage is TRBV6-1 and J usage is TRBJ2-5; D may be TRBD2 (5 bases). The CDR3 length is 14 residues. Germline loops: CDR1 MNHNS, CDR2 SASEGT. The V gene lost 3 bases and the J gene lost 5 bases, with 13 bases spanning the gap. CDR3 protein: CASSDNGEGETQYF. CDR3 DNA: TGTGCCAGCAGTGACAACGGGGAAGGGGAGACCCAGTACTTC.

The V and J genes are TRBV19 and TRBJ1-5; a possible D gene is TRBD1 (5 bases). CDR1 and CDR2 from the germline V gene are LNHDA and SQIVND (reference sequence). The germline V and J ends were trimmed by 8 bases and 6 bases, with 11 bases remaining between them. This CDR3 contains 12 residues. The CDR3: CASEQGTQPQHF. The CDR3 DNA reads TGTGCCAGTGAGCAGGGCACTCAGCCCCAGCATTTT.

The chain couples TRBV5-5 to TRBJ2-4; no definite D call. Germline V gene lookup returns CDR1 SGHKS and CDR2 YYEKEE (reference sequence). Trimming cost V 3 bases and J 8 bases, with 6 bases left between them. The CDR3 spans 11 residues. CDR3 residues: CASSWADIQYF. CDR3 DNA sequence: TGTGCCAGCAGCTGGGCGGACATTCAGTACTTC.

The rearrangement uses TRBV19 and TRBJ1-2; D may be TRBD1 (5 bases). V was trimmed by 5 bases and J by 7 bases, leaving 14 bases between them. The CDR3 sequence is 13 residues long. Germline CDR1 and CDR2: LNHDA and SQIVND (reference sequence). The CDR3 loop is CASSVRAGGGYTF. CDR3 nucleotide sequence: TGTGCCAGTAGTGTCAGGGCTGGTGGTGGCTACACCTTC.